The table lists the clone carrying this TCR beta chain with a few counts. These data originate in a study of T-cell reconstitution after alpha-beta-depleted transplantation in children. The TCRbeta library was prepared with unique molecular identifiers. Via MiXCR, TCRdb re-called the PCR reads, giving one row per CDR3 protein. The sample has around 450,000 distinct CDR3 sequences; 15% to 20% are singletons. Deletions cut 2 bases from V and 3 bases from J, with 8 bases between. Germline-derived CDR1 and CDR2 are MGHRA and YSYEKL. This CDR3 is built from 13 residues. This material consisted of PBMCs, mostly from graft donor cells, taken 360 days after TCRalphabeta/CD19-depleted stem cell transplant. The sequence was obtained from a boy younger than two who had a stem cell transplant for Wiskott-Aldrich syndrome, so the T cells may come from the graft donor. The chain uses TRBV4-1 and TRBJ2-7; D tentatively reads TRBD1 or TRBD2 (5 bases each). CDR3 sequence (DNA): TGCGCCAGCAGCCAACTGAGGGGCTACGAGCAGTACTTC. Its protein product is CASSQLRGYEQYF.